This T cell receptor beta chain was identified in a study of human T cells and chemical hapten exposure. Notes on the study in general: Expanded TCR sets contained significantly more large CDR3 similarity clusters than controls.

Notes on this clonotype: The antigen remains undetermined.

The germline CDR1 and CDR2 sequences are SQVTM and ANQGSEA. This CDR3 has 13 residues. Trimming left V 1 base short and J 4 bases short, with 10 bases between. Via MiXCR, TCRdb re-called the RACE reads, giving one row per CDR3 protein. Here the sample spans under 200,000 distinct CDR3 sequences, roughly 30% being singletons. Time point specified: pre-sensitization, week 0. The treatment was: therapeutic diphenylcyclopropenone sensitization with weekly scalp DPC. Alopecia patients, 18 to 70 years old and DPC-suitable, served as donors. This clonotype was obtained from a young woman with alopecia areata. Some clones in this sample may be carry-over from other donors' samples. The input for sequencing was whole blood, taken in connection with sensitization to the hapten diphenylcyclopropenone (DPC). V and J are TRBV29-1 and TRBJ1-2; D not resolved. This CDR3 reads CSVEVEEGYGYTF. The CDR3 bases are TGCAGCGTTGAAGTGGAGGAGGGCTATGGCTACACCTTC.